Presented here are 10 T cell receptor beta chains from one specimen sequenced in a study of neurological immune-mediated disorders. TCRdb redid the calling of the 5' RACE reads with MiXCR, one entry per CDR3 protein. Of about 40,000 distinct CDR3 sequences listed, over 2% are singletons. Sequencing was performed on PBMCs. These receptors came from a man in his fifties with multiple sclerosis.

This clonotype came up many times. The chain is built from TRBV10-3 and TRBJ1-1; 7 bases fit TRBD1. The V gene end was trimmed by 3 bases and the J gene end by 4 bases; junction bases not matched to a gene: 2. Germline CDR1 and CDR2: ENHRY and SYGVKD. The CDR3 covers 13 residues. The CDR3: CAISDGTVTEAFF. The CDR3 nucleotides read TGTGCCATCAGTGATGGGACAGTCACTGAAGCTTTCTTT.

This clonotype was recorded at least ten times. The chain employs TRBV12-3 or TRBV12-4 and TRBJ2-1; perhaps TRBD1 as D (5 bases). This CDR3 is built from 14 residues. V was trimmed by 6 bases and J by 5 bases, leaving 14 bases between them. The CDR3 sequence: CASSPERQHNEQFF. CDR3 sequence (DNA): TGTGCCAGCAGCCCCGAAAGACAGCACAATGAGCAGTTCTTC.

This clonotype was recorded at least ten times. V usage is TRBV20-1 and J usage is TRBJ2-3; D not resolved. Trimming removed 5 bases at V and 7 bases at J, with 13 bases between. In germline, CDR1 is DFQATT, CDR2 SNEGSKA (reference sequence). CDR3 length: 12 amino acids. The CDR3 DNA follows: TGCAGTGCTCGCCATCTCCATAATACGCAGTATTTT. Translation gives CSARHLHNTQYF.

The sample holds many counts of this clonotype. V usage is TRBV25-1 and J usage is TRBJ2-1; 10 bases are a match to TRBD1. CDR3 size: 15 residues. The germline V gene has CDR1 MGHDK and CDR2 SYGVNS. Trimming took 5 bases from V and 9 from J; bases not matched to a gene: 10. The CDR3 sequence is CASSNPGQGLGEQFF. CDR3 DNA sequence: TGTGCCAGCAGTAATCCGGGACAGGGGTTGGGTGAGCAGTTCTTC.

Ten or more counts support this clonotype. This rearrangement joins TRBV29-1 to TRBJ2-1; D is undetermined. The CDR3 totals 11 residues. V was shortened by 6 bases and J by 9 bases, with 12 bases between the two germline ends. Germline V gives CDR1 SQVTM, CDR2 ANQGSEA. The CDR3 region is CSVAISGEQFF. The CDR3 nucleotides are TGCAGCGTGGCAATAAGTGGTGAGCAGTTCTTC.

This clonotype was found many times. The genes are TRBV6-5 and TRBJ2-4, with 9 nucleotides matching TRBD1. V lost 6 bases and J lost 8; bases outside the gene matches: 5. Germline values: CDR1 MNHEY, CDR2 SVGAGI. The length of the CDR3 is 13 residues. CDR3 amino acids: CASRTGDRDIQYF. The CDR3 DNA follows: TGTGCCAGCAGGACCGGGGACAGGGACATTCAGTACTTC.

This clonotype occurred many times. The chain couples TRBV6-1 to TRBJ2-7, with TRBD2 matching over 7 bases. Germline V gene sequence: CDR1 MNHNS, CDR2 SASEGT. The CDR3 contains 15 residues. J lost 4 bases, V lost 1 base, and 7 bases had no gene match. The CDR3 coding sequence is TGTGCCAGCAGTGAAGTGCGTGGGGGGGGGTACGAGCAGTACTTC. Amino acid sequence: CASSEVRGGGYEQYF.

This clonotype showed up many times. The chain uses TRBV5-1 and TRBJ1-1; D might be TRBD1 (6 bases). The CDR3 has 15 amino acids. Trimming removed 0 bases from V and 1 base from J, with 10 bases in between. Germline V gene data show CDR1 as SGHRS and CDR2 as YFSETQ. The CDR3 reads CASSLEGTQNTEAFF. CDR3 nucleotide sequence: TGCGCCAGCAGCTTGGAGGGGACACAGAACACTGAAGCTTTCTTT.

About this clonotype itself: Likely a read error: the CDR3 ends without its conserved phenylalanine or tryptophan. The V gene is TRBV5-1, the J gene TRBJ2-2, with 11 bases aligning to TRBD2. V lost 4 bases to trimming and J lost 0 bases; unmatched junction nucleotides: 8. The CDR3 length is 18 residues. Germline CDR1 is SGHRS and CDR2 is YFSETQ. The CDR3, as DNA: TGCGCCAGCAGCCTCCCCACTAGCGGGGGACCGAACACCGGGGAGCTGTTTAAT. It translates to CASSLPTSGGPNTGELFN.

This clonotype showed up many times. CDR3 DNA sequence: TGTGCCAGCAGGGCAGAGACAGTTTCGTCCTACGAGCAGTACTTC. Protein sequence: CASRAETVSSYEQYF. This chain joins TRBV5-6 and TRBJ2-7; a weak D match, TRBD1 (5 bases). This CDR3 comprises 15 residues. Per germline, CDR1 SGHDT and CDR2 YYEEEE. Trimming cost V 5 bases and J 1 base, with 16 bases left between them.